This T cell receptor beta chain came from a study of blood T cells in healthy people across ages. Using a J-beta primer mix together with a sample-barcoded 5' primer, a second PCR was run for roughly 6 to 11 cycles. TCRdb reprocessed the 5' RACE reads via MiXCR and lists one record per CDR3 protein. The sample yields roughly 680,000 distinct CDR3 sequences, 52% seen once. This CDR3 contains 16 residues. V lost 2 bases and J 0 bases, leaving 11 bases between the germline ends. Sample: blood. The genes are TRBV12-3 or TRBV12-4 and TRBJ1-3; no firm D call. The TCR comes from a woman older than 75 in good health. CDR3 sequence reads: CASSLWQRSSGNTIYF. In DNA form, the CDR3 reads TGTGCCAGCAGTTTATGGCAGCGGAGCTCTGGAAACACCATATATTTT.